Presented here are 10 T cell receptor beta chains from one specimen sequenced in a study of T cells in narcolepsy. The protocol was immunoSEQ multiplex PCR, while the TCRdb copy is restricted to in-frame clones and leaves out a portion. Among about 34,000 clones listed, approximately 78% were seen once. Specimen: CD45RA- memory CD4+ T cells from PBMCs. These receptors were taken from a human donor with narcolepsy.

This chain joins TRBV28 and TRBJ1-1, with TRBD1 matching over 7 bases. J gave up 4 bases and V 8 bases, and 7 bases lay outside the gene matches. Germline CDR1 is MDHEN and CDR2 is SYDVKM. This CDR3 comprises 13 residues. CDR3 coding DNA: TGTGCCAGCGTCACAGGGGCGTTCACTGAAGCTTTCTTT. Protein: CASVTGAFTEAFF.

This clone was recorded once. The chain recombines TRBV19 with TRBJ2-1; tentatively, D is TRBD1 (6 bases). Trimming shortened V by 8 bases and J by 10 bases, and 18 bases separated the two germline ends. Germline V lookup: CDR1 LNHDA, CDR2 SQIVND (reference sequence). The length of the CDR3 is 13 residues. CDR3 protein: CASATGPRGEQFF. As DNA, the CDR3 is TGTGCCAGTGCGACAGGTCCCAGGGGAGAGCAGTTCTTC.

The rearrangement links TRBV2 to TRBJ2-3; D is possibly TRBD2 (6 bases). The V end was cut by 1 base, the J end by 4 bases, with 15 bases between. Germline values: CDR1 SNHLY, CDR2 FYNNEI. This CDR3 has 16 residues. The CDR3 DNA is TGTGCCAGCAGTGAAGTTGCGGGAATAATCGCAGATACGCAGTATTTT. As protein: CASSEVAGIIADTQYF.

This rearrangement joins TRBV6-5 to TRBJ2-5; D unresolved. With 5 bases removed from V and 5 bases from J, the gap between germline ends came to 9 bases. The CDR3 spans 12 residues. Germline V gene lookup returns CDR1 MNHEY and CDR2 SVGAGI. The CDR3 protein is CASSERLETQYF. CDR3 DNA sequence: TGTGCCAGCAGTGAACGGTTGGAGACCCAGTACTTC.

This rearrangement joins TRBV7-9 to TRBJ2-3, with unresolved D. V lost 5 bases and J 2 bases, leaving 5 bases between the germline ends. This CDR3 spans 12 amino acids. Germline CDR1 is SEHNR and CDR2 is FQNEAQ (reference sequence). CDR3: CASSPVTDTQYF. CDR3 nucleotides: TGTGCCAGCAGCCCCGTCACAGATACGCAGTATTTT.

The V call is TRBV5-5, the J call TRBJ1-3; D remains unclear. V was clipped by 2 bases and J by 2 bases, with 8 bases between them. The CDR3 has 14 amino acids. In germline, CDR1 is SGHKS, CDR2 YYEKEE (reference sequence). DNA of the CDR3: TGTGCCAGCAGCTTCAGTAGCCCTGGAAACACCATATATTTT. It encodes CASSFSSPGNTIYF.

The rearrangement joins TRBV20-1 to TRBJ1-5; D perhaps matches TRBD1 (5 bases). The length of the CDR3 is 11 residues. The germline CDR1 and CDR2 sequences are DFQATT and SNEGSKA (reference sequence). V was cut by 3 bases and J by 7 bases, with 7 bases left in between. The CDR3 nucleotides are TGCAGTGCTAGGCAGGGCCAGCCCCAGCATTTT. It is translated as CSARQGQPQHF.

The chain is built from TRBV23-1 and TRBJ2-7; 7 nucleotides align to TRBD2. TRBV23-1 is filed as an ORF, its function uncertain. The length of the CDR3 is 18 residues. Losses at the gene ends were 3 bases for V and 6 bases for J; bases not matched to a gene: 20. For the CDR3, the DNA is TGCGCCAGCAGTCACTGGTGTGCGGGAGAACAAGGTAGCGTCGAGCAGTACTTC. Translated, it gives CASSHWCAGEQGSVEQYF.

In its sample, this clone was seen once. The CDR3 nucleotides read TGTGCCAGCAGTGGGTCCCAGTCAGAGACCCAGTACTTC. Its protein product is CASSGSQSETQYF. The chain has TRBV2 and TRBJ2-5; D is undetermined. This CDR3 is built from 13 residues. Trimming stripped 4 bases from V and 4 bases from J, with 10 bases between. Germline V gene lookup returns CDR1 SNHLY and CDR2 FYNNEI. Drawing the rest from reference TRBV2 and TRBJ2-5, the complete variable domain is EPEVTQTPSHQVTQMGQEVILRCVPISNHLYFYWYRQILGQKVEFLVSFYNNEISEKSEIFDDQFSVERPDGSNFTLKIRSTKLEDSAMYFCASSGSQSETQYFGPGTRLLVL.

This rearrangement joins TRBV30 to TRBJ1-2, with D possibly being TRBD1 (5 bases). The V end was cut by 8 bases, the J end by 3 bases, with 19 bases between. Germline CDR1 reads GTSNPN; CDR2 reads SVGIG (reference sequence). This CDR3 contains 14 residues. The CDR3 coding sequence is TGTGCCCGGGGTGGTCGCGGGACGCACTATGGCTACACCTTC. This translates into CARGGRGTHYGYTF.